This T cell receptor beta chain emerged from a study of blood T cell repertoires in COVID-19. Overall study: Donors in the United States, Italy and Spain gave samples during acute or convalescent COVID-19. Sources were T cells, B-cell-depleted T cells, or PBMCs; the material itself was cDNA or gDNA.

With 3 bases removed from V and 4 bases from J, the gap between germline ends came to 13 bases. Germline CDR1 and CDR2: SGHTS and YDEGEE. The CDR3 length is 14 residues. Original data processing: The authors estimated nucleated cell counts from reference gene primer amplification. TCRdb's table, derived via immunoSEQ multiplex PCR, lists solely in-frame clones and lacks some. The V and J calls and clone size come from that table; D and trimming were worked out from the DNA. Counted here are 200,000 to 250,000 clones, around nine tenths occurring once; the ten biggest clones make up under 7.5%. The source material was peripheral blood. This TCR came from a man aged 55 to 69 who had recovered from COVID-19. The chain recombines TRBV5-8 with TRBJ1-1; D is perhaps TRBD1 (6 bases). The CDR3 bases are TGTGCCAGCAGCTGGCAGGGGTCCGGCACTGAAGCTTTCTTT. The encoded protein is CASSWQGSGTEAFF. Drawing the rest from reference TRBV5-8 and TRBJ1-1, the complete variable domain is EAGVTQSPTHLIKTRGQQATLRCSPISGHTSVYWYQQALGLGLQFLLWYDEGEERNRGNFPPRFSGRQFPNYSSELNVNALELEDSALYLCASSWQGSGTEAFFGQGTRLTVV.